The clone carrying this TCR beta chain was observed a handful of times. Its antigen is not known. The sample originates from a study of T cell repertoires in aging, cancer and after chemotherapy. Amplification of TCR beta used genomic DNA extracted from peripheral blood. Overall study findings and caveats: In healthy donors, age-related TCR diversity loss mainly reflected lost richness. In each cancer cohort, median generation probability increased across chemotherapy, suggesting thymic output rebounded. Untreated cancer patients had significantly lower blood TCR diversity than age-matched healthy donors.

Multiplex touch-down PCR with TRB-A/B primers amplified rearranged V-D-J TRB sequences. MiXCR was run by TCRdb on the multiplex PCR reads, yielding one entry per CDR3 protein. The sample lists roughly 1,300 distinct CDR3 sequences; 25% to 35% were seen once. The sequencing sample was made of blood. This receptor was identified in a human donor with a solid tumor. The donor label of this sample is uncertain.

The CDR3 DNA is TGTGCCAGCAGTTTGATCGGTCCTCCGAACACTGAAGCTTTCTTT. This sequence encodes CASSLIGPPNTEAFF. The rearrangement joins TRBV12-3 or TRBV12-4 to TRBJ1-1; D is unresolved. Deletions cut 3 bases from V and 1 base from J, with 12 bases between. CDR3 length: 15 residues.